Sequencing of this T cell receptor (beta chain) was carried out in a study of early T cells in non-severe SARS-CoV-2 infection. Background on the study: With bulk RNA from unsorted whole blood as input, sequencing yielded unpaired chains.

Findings of the study overall: There was a bias toward anti-spike CD8 responses in VDJdb matching, which missed private and CD4 specificities.

This clonotype showed up just a few times. Its antigen is not known. V was pared by 5 bases and J by 3 bases, with 0 bases of the junction left unmatched. From germline, CDR1 is SGHVS and CDR2 FNYEAQ. CDR3 length equals 12 residues. Unique molecular identifiers (one per individual cDNA molecule) were attached. TCRdb itself ran the 5' RACE reads through MiXCR, one entry per CDR3 protein. The sample has tens of thousands of distinct CDR3 sequences, about 12% seen once. The rearrangement uses TRBV7-6 and TRBJ2-5, with TRBD1 matching over 7 bases. Sequenced input: whole blood. The origin of this receptor is an adult who was a healthcare worker with PCR-confirmed SARS-CoV-2 infection or an uninfected control (not recorded which). In nucleotides, the CDR3 is TGTGCCAGCAGCGACAGGGAAGAGACCCAGTACTTC. This gives the protein CASSDREETQYF.